The 17 T cell receptor beta chains in this list originate from one sample, sequenced in a study of read filtering for tumor transcriptome and immune sequencing. From roughly 0.4 ug of RNA, a library with molecular barcoded alpha/delta and beta/gamma adaptors was made. TCRdb reprocessed the reads with MiXCR, giving one entry per CDR3 protein. The table shows 50,000 or so distinct CDR3 sequences, with less than 15% occurring only once. Material for sequencing was a population of CD138-negative cells sorted from bone marrow. The receptors were gathered from a donor at least 40 years old with multiple myeloma.

About this clonotype: A read error may explain this, as a much larger clone is one base away. The rearrangement links TRBV7-9 to TRBJ2-5, with D unresolved. The CDR3 loop spans 13 amino acids. V was trimmed by 6 bases and J by 0 bases, leaving 8 bases between them. Looked up from germline, CDR1 is SEHNR and CDR2 is FQNEAQ (reference sequence). CDR3 protein: CASRLSNQETQYF. As DNA, the CDR3 is TGTGCCAGCAGGTTAAGCAACCAAGAGACCCAGTACTTC.

At least ten counts were recorded for this clonotype. This chain uses TRBV30 with TRBJ2-6, with D possibly being TRBD1 or TRBD2 (5 bases each). This CDR3 spans 16 amino acids. Trimming took off 3 bases at V and 1 base at J, with 13 bases between the two ends. Per the germline V gene, CDR1 is GTSNPN and CDR2 is SVGIG (reference sequence). DNA of the CDR3: TGTGCCTGGAGGAACCGGGACCGATCTGGGGCCAACGTCCTGACTTTC. Encoded protein: CAWRNRDRSGANVLTF.

This clonotype has a count of ten or more. V and J are TRBV28 and TRBJ2-1; TRBD1 might be the D (5 bases). The germline V gene encodes CDR1 MDHEN and CDR2 SYDVKM. The CDR3 runs to 16 residues. Trimming pared 2 bases from V and 3 bases from J, leaving 14 bases between. CDR3 DNA: TGTGCCAGCAGTTTACCCCTCCCGACAGACTACAATGAGCAGTTCTTC. Translating it yields CASSLPLPTDYNEQFF. Full variable domain (remainder filled in from reference TRBV28 and TRBJ2-1): DVKVTQSSRYLVKRTGEKVFLECVQDMDHENMFWYRQDPGLGLRLIYFSYDVKMKEKGDIPEGYSVSREKKERFSLILESASTNQTSMYLCASSLPLPTDYNEQFFGPGTRLTVL.

This clonotype was seen at least ten times. The rearrangement joins TRBV7-3 to TRBJ2-6; D possibly corresponds to TRBD1 (6 bases). CDR3 length: 16 amino acids. Deletions cut 3 bases from V and 4 bases from J, with 13 bases between. Germline V gene data show CDR1 as SGHTA and CDR2 as FQGTGA. CDR3 protein: CASSFAGAAGANVLTF. As DNA, the CDR3 is TGTGCCAGCAGCTTCGCAGGGGCTGCAGGGGCCAACGTCCTGACTTTC.

This clonotype was recorded a few times. Here the CDR3 reads CASSRDYLTTGELFF. In nucleotides, the CDR3 is TGTGCCAGCAGCCGGGACTACCTGACGACCGGGGAGCTGTTTTTT. The chain uses TRBV7-9 and TRBJ2-2; 7 bases align to TRBD2. With V trimmed by 5 bases and J by 5 bases, 8 bases remained unmatched. From germline, CDR1 is SEHNR and CDR2 FQNEAQ (reference sequence). The CDR3 runs 15 residues.

This clonotype was picked up a small number of times. A much larger clonotype is one base distant, so this may be a read error. V is TRBV5-1 and J is TRBJ1-2; D not certain. The V end lost 1 base, the J end lost 2 bases, and 9 bases lay between the germline ends. The length of the CDR3 is 14 residues. From germline, CDR1 is SGHRS and CDR2 YFSETQ. The CDR3 sequence is CASSLSAENYGYTF. Here the CDR3 DNA reads TGCGCCAGCAGCTTGAGTGCAGAGAACTATGGCTACACCTTC.

This clonotype came up many times. A junction boundary mismatches the germline segment, possibly from a read error. This chain uses TRBV7-9 with TRBJ2-1; the match to TRBD1 covers 9 bases. The CDR3 runs to 10 residues. Per the germline V gene, CDR1 is SEHNR and CDR2 is FQNEAQ (reference sequence). The CDR3 DNA sequence: TGTGCCAGCAGCGCCGGGACAGGGCTCTTC. This encodes CASSAGTGLF.

J is TRBJ2-2 and V is TRBV19; D possibly corresponds to TRBD1 (6 bases). The CDR3 has 15 residues. Germline values: CDR1 LNHDA, CDR2 SQIVND (reference sequence). Trimming shortened V by 1 base and J by 6 bases, and 12 bases separated the two germline ends. CDR3 bases: TGTGCCAGTAGTATAGTACAGGGCAGGTCCGGGGAGCTGTTTTTT. This translates into CASSIVQGRSGELFF. Together with reference TRBV19 and TRBJ2-2, the CDR3 gives the full variable domain: DGGITQSPKYLFRKEGQNVTLSCEQNLNHDAMYWYRQDPGQGLRLIYYSQIVNDFQKGDIAEGYSVSREKKESFPLTVTSAQKNPTAFYLCASSIVQGRSGELFFGEGSRLTVL.

Points on this clonotype: A much larger clone differs by one base, so this may be a read error. The J gene is TRBJ2-5, the V gene TRBV18; TRBD1 might be the D (6 bases). CDR1 is KGHSH and CDR2 is LQKENI in the germline V gene. The CDR3 is 15 residues long. The CDR3 sequence: CAGSLEQGWEETQYF. In DNA form, the CDR3 reads TGTGCCGGCTCACTCGAACAGGGTTGGGAAGAGACCCAGTACTTC. Full variable domain (outside the CDR3, taken from reference TRBV18 and TRBJ2-5): NAGVMQNPRHLVRRRGQEARLRCSPMKGHSHVYWYRQLPEEGLKFMVYLQKENIIDESGMPKERFSAEFPKEGPSILRIQQVVRGDSAAYFCAGSLEQGWEETQYFGPGTRLLVL.

This clonotype was seen many times. This chain links TRBV6-2 or TRBV6-3 with TRBJ2-1; 10 bases are shared with TRBD2. This CDR3 is 15 amino acids long. The germline V gene has CDR1 MNHEY and CDR2 SVGEGT. V shed 5 bases and J 5 bases; nucleotides not matched to a gene: 6. The CDR3 here is CASSLGLAVHNEQFF. The CDR3 DNA follows: TGTGCCAGCAGTCTTGGACTAGCGGTCCACAATGAGCAGTTCTTC.

This clonotype is a singleton in its sample. Germline is not matched at one junction end, which may reflect a read error. The chain recombines TRBV3-1 with TRBJ2-2, with D maybe TRBD2 (6 bases). CDR3 length equals 14 residues. Germline CDR1 is LGHDT and CDR2 is YNNKEL (reference sequence). The DNA of the CDR3 is TGTGCCAGCAGCCAAGTCGGGGCGCCCGGGGGGCTGTTTTTT. Amino acids: CASSQVGAPGGLFF. Variable domain in full (rest from reference TRBV3-1 and TRBJ2-2): DTAVSQTPKYLVTQMGNDKSIKCEQNLGHDTMYWYKQDSKKFLKIMFSYNNKELIINETVPNRFSPKSPDKAHLNLHINSLELGDSAVYFCASSQVGAPGGLFFGEGSRLTVL.

The chain carries TRBV19 and TRBJ2-1, with 11 bases matching TRBD2. Looked up from germline, CDR1 is LNHDA and CDR2 is SQIVND (reference sequence). The ends lost 7 bases at V and 6 bases at J; junction bases unmatched: 8. CDR3 length equals 15 residues. CDR3 sequence reads: CASTVGSGRANEQFF. CDR3 sequence (DNA): TGTGCCAGTACGGTTGGTAGCGGGAGGGCCAATGAGCAGTTCTTC.

Concerning this clonotype: Possible read error: a much larger clone is one base away. Because it lacks the conserved phenylalanine or tryptophan at the end, this CDR3 is likely a read error. The rearrangement joins TRBV20-1 to TRBJ2-5; D is ambiguous. CDR3 length equals 12 residues. Trimming removed 3 bases from V and 7 bases from J, with 12 bases in between. In germline, CDR1 is DFQATT, CDR2 SNEGSKA (reference sequence). CDR3 sequence reads: CSASTSRWTQYL. The DNA for the CDR3 is TGCAGTGCTAGTACATCCCGTTGGACCCAGTACCTC.

This clonotype came up many times. The chain combines TRBV5-1 with TRBJ2-2; TRBD1 matches 7 bases. Germline V lookup: CDR1 SGHRS, CDR2 YFSETQ. Germline trimming cut 1 base from V and 6 bases from J; bases unmatched to any gene: 9. This CDR3 is 16 amino acids long. CDR3 in DNA: TGCGCCAGCAGCTTGATCTCAGGGGGACCTGCCGGGGAGCTGTTTTTT. Translation gives CASSLISGGPAGELFF.

This clonotype was seen ten or more times. J is TRBJ2-5 and V is TRBV12-5; D is ambiguous. The germline V gene encodes CDR1 LGHNT and CDR2 FRNRAP. V was cut by 1 base and J by 4 bases, with 4 bases left in between. The CDR3 has 12 residues. The CDR3 DNA sequence: TGTGCTAGTGGTTTGGGGGGAGAGACCCAGTACTTC. This translates into CASGLGGETQYF.

This clonotype appeared many times. In nucleotides, the CDR3 is TGTGCCAGCAGTCCCCAGGGCGGGAGGGCCTACGAGCAGTACTTC. This codes for CASSPQGGRAYEQYF. The rearrangement joins TRBV6-5 to TRBJ2-7, with 9 nucleotides matching TRBD2. Germline V gives CDR1 MNHEY, CDR2 SVGAGI. V shed 5 bases and J 2 bases; nucleotides not matched to a gene: 7. The CDR3 consists of 15 residues.

At least ten counts were recorded for this clonotype. The V gene is TRBV25-1, the J gene TRBJ2-1, with D possibly called TRBD1 or TRBD2 (5 bases each). Trimming shortened V by 7 bases and J by 4 bases, and 17 bases separated the two germline ends. Germline CDR1 and CDR2: MGHDK and SYGVNS. This CDR3 has 15 amino acids. CDR3 coding DNA: TGTGCCAGCACTGGAGGTGGGGCCCAATACAATGAGCAGTTCTTC. The encoded protein is CASTGGGAQYNEQFF.